This T cell receptor beta chain derives from a study of early T cells in non-severe SARS-CoV-2 infection. Study overall: The authors sequenced bulk RNA from unsorted whole blood, leaving chains unpaired.

Unique molecular identifiers were attached to individual cDNA molecules. MiXCR was run by TCRdb on the 5' RACE reads, yielding one entry per CDR3 protein. This sample carries 65,000 to 80,000 distinct CDR3 sequences, about 13% of them seen once, and the ten largest clones take roughly 6%. The V and J ends lost 6 bases and 3 bases respectively, with 11 bases between them. Germline V gives CDR1 SQVTM, CDR2 ANQGSEA. The CDR3 length is 12 residues. This clonotype was obtained from an adult who was a healthcare worker with PCR-confirmed SARS-CoV-2 infection or an uninfected control (not recorded which). Sequencing was carried out using whole blood. V is TRBV29-1 and J is TRBJ1-1; weak D call: TRBD1 (5 bases). The CDR3, as DNA: TGCAGCGTGGCAATCAGGGACACTGAAGCTTTCTTT. Translating gives CSVAIRDTEAFF. The variable domain in full, completed from reference TRBV29-1 and TRBJ1-1, reads SAVISQKPSRDICQRGTSLTIQCQVDSQVTMMFWYRQQPGQSLTLIATANQGSEATYESGFVIDKFPISRPNLTFSTLTVSNMSPEDSSIYLCSVAIRDTEAFFGQGTRLTVV.